Shown below are 24 T cell receptor beta chains from a single sample sequenced in a study of T-cell reconstitution after alpha-beta-depleted transplantation in children. Preparing the TCRbeta library involved the use of unique molecular identifiers. TCRdb re-analysed the PCR reads in MiXCR, keeping a single row per CDR3 protein. The sample holds roughly 220,000 distinct CDR3 sequences; approximately 8.4% are singletons and the top ten take less than 40%. The starting material was PBMCs, mostly from graft donor cells, obtained 360 days after TCRalphabeta/CD19-depleted stem cell transplant. The receptors come from a male patient between 2 and 15 years old who had a stem cell transplant for acute myeloid leukemia, so the T cells may come from the graft donor.

This clonotype was seen repeatedly, ten times or more. The DNA of the CDR3 is TGCAGTGGGGCCAGATCGTACCAAGAGACCCAGTACTTC. Residues: CSGARSYQETQYF. J is TRBJ2-5 and V is TRBV20-1, with D unclear. V was cut by 7 bases and J by 0 bases, with 12 bases left in between. Germline values: CDR1 DFQATT, CDR2 SNEGSKA (reference sequence). The CDR3 length is 13 residues.

The rearrangement joins TRBV9 to TRBJ1-1, with a possible D match to TRBD1 (5 bases). Germline-derived CDR1 and CDR2 are SGDLS and YYNGEE. Trimming took off 0 bases at V and 1 base at J, with 19 bases between the two ends. CDR3 size: 18 residues. The CDR3 loop is CASSVATLITDTNTEAFF. Written as DNA, the CDR3 is TGTGCCAGCAGCGTAGCTACGTTAATAACGGACACGAACACTGAAGCTTTCTTT.

DNA of the CDR3: TGTGCCAGCAGCACAGCCGAGACCCAGTACTTC. Amino acid sequence: CASSTAETQYF. The chain couples TRBV7-2 to TRBJ2-5, with D unclear. The V gene lost 5 bases and the J gene lost 5 bases, with 6 bases spanning the gap. This CDR3 has 11 residues. CDR1 and CDR2 from the germline V gene are SGHTA and FQGNSA.

The chain recombines TRBV2 with TRBJ2-7, with a tentative D call TRBD2 (6 bases). Deletions cut 5 bases from V and 2 bases from J, with 13 bases between. CDR1 SNHLY and CDR2 FYNNEI come from the germline V gene. The CDR3 spans 14 residues. CDR3 sequence: CASSLWEVPYEQYV. The CDR3 nucleotides read TGTGCCAGCAGTCTCTGGGAGGTCCCCTACGAGCAGTACGTC.

This clonotype was seen a few times. J is TRBJ2-3 and V is TRBV12-3 or TRBV12-4; TRBD2 matches at 16 bases. CDR3 length: 15 amino acids. V lost 6 bases to trimming and J lost 10 bases; unmatched junction nucleotides: 7. The chain's CDR3 is CASSSGLAGGPPQYF. The CDR3 DNA is TGTGCCAGCAGCTCGGGACTAGCGGGAGGGCCGCCGCAGTATTTT.

This clonotype has ten or more counts. V is TRBV14 and J is TRBJ2-3; D remains unclear. Germline CDR1 is SGHDN and CDR2 is FVKESK. The V and J ends lost 0 bases and 2 bases respectively, with 21 bases between them. CDR3 length equals 19 residues. For the CDR3, the DNA is TGTGCCAGCAGCCAAGAGGTCGCTTGGAGCTACGATTTCACAGATACGCAGTATTTT. Encoded protein: CASSQEVAWSYDFTDTQYF.

This clonotype was observed at least ten times. The chain couples TRBV12-3 or TRBV12-4 to TRBJ2-7; 9 positions match TRBD2. The V and J ends lost 4 bases and 2 bases, in that order; junction bases with no gene match: 18. This CDR3 region has 19 residues. CDR3 coding DNA: TGTGCCAGCAGTTCCCCCGGGACTAGCAACTTCGATGGAGCCTACGAGCAGTACTTC. It codes for CASSSPGTSNFDGAYEQYF.

This clonotype was observed many times. The V gene is TRBV7-6, the J gene TRBJ2-1; D not certain. Germline loops: CDR1 SGHVS, CDR2 FNYEAQ. The CDR3 is 12 amino acids. V was pared by 3 bases and J by 7 bases, with 7 bases between. The chain's CDR3 is CASSLRWNEQFF. The CDR3 bases are TGTGCCAGCAGCTTGCGCTGGAATGAGCAGTTCTTC.

The table lists this clonotype with many counts. This chain uses TRBV12-3 or TRBV12-4 with TRBJ2-1; D not certain. V was shortened by 7 bases and J by 7 bases, with 17 bases between the two germline ends. CDR3 length: 14 residues. CDR3 bases: TGTGCCAGCACCATGAGGCTAGAGTGGAATGAGCAGTTCTTC. It encodes CASTMRLEWNEQFF.

The sample holds many counts of this clonotype. The V call is TRBV7-2, the J call TRBJ2-3; D might be TRBD2 (5 bases). V was trimmed by 3 bases and J by 0 bases, leaving 10 bases between them. The length of the CDR3 is 15 residues. In germline, CDR1 is SGHTA, CDR2 FQGNSA. The CDR3 DNA sequence: TGTGCCAGCAGCTTGATAGCGACTAGCACAGATACGCAGTATTTT. It encodes CASSLIATSTDTQYF.

The chain recombines TRBV7-3 with TRBJ2-1; weak D call: TRBD1 (6 bases). Between the trimmed V and J ends, which lost 5 bases and 2 bases, there was a span of 16 bases. The germline CDR1 and CDR2 sequences are SGHTA and FQGTGA. The CDR3 contains 16 residues. The chain's CDR3 is CASSQGGGLPYNEQFF. CDR3 in DNA: TGTGCCAGCAGCCAAGGGGGTGGATTACCCTACAATGAGCAGTTCTTC.

A word on this clonotype: Compared with germline, one end of the junction differs, possibly owing to a read error. The chain couples TRBV7-7 to TRBJ2-5, with D possibly being TRBD1 (6 bases). The CDR3 covers 15 residues. Germline CDR1 reads SSHAT; CDR2 reads FNYEAQ (reference sequence). The CDR3 is CASSLAPGVRETQYF. In DNA, the CDR3 is TGTGCTAGCAGCTTAGCGCCAGGGGTCAGAGAGACCCAGTACTTC. Full variable domain (outside the CDR3, taken from reference TRBV7-7 and TRBJ2-5): GAGVSQSPRYKVTKRGQDVTLRCDPISSHATLYWYQQALGQGPEFLTYFNYEAQPDKSGLPSDRFSAERPEGSISTLTIQRTEQRDSAMYRCASSLAPGVRETQYFGPGTRLLVL.

The chain employs TRBV9 and TRBJ1-1; 10 positions agree with TRBD1. The CDR3 runs to 17 residues. Germline lookup yields CDR1 SGDLS and CDR2 YYNGEE. Germline trimming cut 4 bases from V and 5 bases from J; bases unmatched to any gene: 14. The CDR3 loop is CASSTPARTGGHTEAFF. The CDR3 DNA reads TGTGCCAGCAGCACCCCCGCCCGGACAGGGGGTCATACTGAAGCTTTCTTT.

On this clonotype: This may arise from a read error, as a much more abundant clone is one base away. The chain couples TRBV6-5 to TRBJ2-7; D not resolved. The CDR3 loop spans 13 amino acids. Germline lookup yields CDR1 MNHEY and CDR2 SVGAGI. The CDR3 region is CASSYSIVGEQNF. DNA of the CDR3: TGTGCCAGCAGTTACTCGATAGTGGGCGAGCAGAACTTC.

This clonotype was detected many times. The chain couples TRBV20-1 to TRBJ1-2, with TRBD1 matching over 8 bases. With 2 bases clipped from V and 7 bases from J, the junction kept 6 bases outside the gene matches. The length of the CDR3 is 13 residues. Germline V lookup: CDR1 DFQATT, CDR2 SNEGSKA (reference sequence). CDR3: CSARNPGGTGYTF. The CDR3 nucleotides are TGCAGTGCTAGAAACCCAGGGGGCACTGGCTACACCTTC.

This clonotype was observed a handful of times. The chain is built from TRBV12-3 or TRBV12-4 and TRBJ2-1; 7 positions agree with TRBD2. This CDR3 has 14 residues. V lost 10 bases, J lost 4 bases, and 10 bases stayed unmatched. The CDR3 here is CATTLTSLYNEQFF. CDR3 nucleotide sequence: TGTGCCACCACCCTGACTAGCCTATACAATGAGCAGTTCTTC.

The chain has TRBV5-1 and TRBJ1-2; no clear D. The CDR3 covers 12 residues. Looked up from germline, CDR1 is SGHRS and CDR2 is YFSETQ. V dropped 0 bases and J dropped 3 bases, with 3 bases sitting between them. In DNA, the CDR3 is TGCGCCAGCAGCTTGGAAGACTATGGCTACACCTTC. It specifies CASSLEDYGYTF.

This clonotype was detected a few times. The chain uses TRBV11-2 and TRBJ1-5, with D unresolved. V was trimmed by 5 bases and J by 3 bases, leaving 11 bases between them. The CDR3 totals 14 residues. CDR1 is SGHAT and CDR2 is FQNNGV in the germline V gene. The CDR3 loop is CASSPEYSNQPQHF. CDR3 in DNA: TGTGCCAGCAGCCCTGAATATTCCAATCAGCCCCAGCATTTT.

This clonotype was seen many times. V and J are TRBV12-3 or TRBV12-4 and TRBJ1-3, with D uncertain. The CDR3 has 16 residues. Trimming removed 2 bases at V and 0 bases at J, with 11 bases between. CDR3 protein: CASSLRRKFSGNTIYF. CDR3 nucleotide sequence: TGTGCCAGCAGTTTACGGCGGAAGTTCTCTGGAAACACCATATATTTT.

This clonotype has ten or more counts. The chain has TRBV5-1 and TRBJ1-3; perhaps TRBD1 as D (6 bases). V was shortened by 4 bases and J by 0 bases, with 11 bases between the two germline ends. Germline V gene sequence: CDR1 SGHRS, CDR2 YFSETQ. CDR3 length equals 15 residues. In DNA, the CDR3 is TGCGCCAGCAGCCCGGACAGCCGCTCTGGAAACACCATATATTTT. This gives the protein CASSPDSRSGNTIYF.

This clonotype was seen repeatedly, ten times or more. The V gene is TRBV29-1, the J gene TRBJ2-2; D is ambiguous. The V gene lost 4 bases and the J gene lost 7 bases, with 4 bases spanning the gap. Germline CDR1 SQVTM, CDR2 ANQGSEA. The CDR3 totals 10 residues. CDR3 in amino acids: CSVGGGELFF. CDR3 coding DNA: TGCAGCGTTGGGGGCGGGGAGCTGTTTTTT.

This clonotype was found many times. V gene TRBV7-3 combines with J gene TRBJ1-6; D possibly corresponds to TRBD1 (5 bases). CDR1 and CDR2 from the germline V gene are SGHTA and FQGTGA. Trimming took 4 bases from V and 9 from J, leaving 10 bases between them. The CDR3 runs to 13 residues. This chain's CDR3 is CASSSMGGSPLHF. The CDR3, as DNA: TGTGCCAGCAGCTCAATGGGGGGTTCACCCCTCCACTTT.

This clonotype was counted at least ten times. The genes are TRBV20-1 and TRBJ2-5; no clear D gene. The germline V gene has CDR1 DFQATT and CDR2 SNEGSKA (reference sequence). V shed 7 bases and J shed 4 bases, with 10 bases lying between them. The CDR3 has 11 amino acids. The CDR3 loop reads CSVRVGETQYF. In nucleotides, the CDR3 is TGCAGTGTTAGGGTTGGAGAGACCCAGTACTTC.

In its sample, this clonotype was seen a few times. The CDR3 reads CASSWDRGEQYV. CDR3 coding DNA: TGTGCCAGCAGCTGGGACAGGGGCGAGCAGTACGTC. The chain employs TRBV5-5 and TRBJ2-7, with 10 bases matching TRBD1. There are 12 residues in the CDR3. CDR1 SGHKS and CDR2 YYEKEE come from the germline V gene (reference sequence). The J segment lost 6 bases and the V segment lost 3 bases, leaving 0 bases of the junction unmatched.